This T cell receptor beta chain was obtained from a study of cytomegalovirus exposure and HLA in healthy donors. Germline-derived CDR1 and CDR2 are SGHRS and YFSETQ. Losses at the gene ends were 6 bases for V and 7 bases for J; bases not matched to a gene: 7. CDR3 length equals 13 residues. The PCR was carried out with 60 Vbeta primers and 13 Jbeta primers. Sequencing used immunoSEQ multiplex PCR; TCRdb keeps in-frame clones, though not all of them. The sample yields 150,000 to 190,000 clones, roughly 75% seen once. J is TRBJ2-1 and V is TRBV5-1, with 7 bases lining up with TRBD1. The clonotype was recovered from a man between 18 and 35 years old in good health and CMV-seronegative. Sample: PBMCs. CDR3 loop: CASNHRGENEQFF. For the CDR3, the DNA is TGCGCCAGCAATCACAGGGGAGAGAATGAGCAGTTCTTC.